This T cell receptor (beta chain) is drawn from a study of vaccination effects on CD4 cells after COVID-19 (dated by TCRdb to the early 2020s). Some background on the complete study: Two doses of either the BNT162b2 or the mRNA-1273 mRNA SARS-CoV-2 vaccine were administered to participants. Cultures from other donors in the study were sequenced using the Oncomine TCR Beta short-read assay on an Illumina iSeq 100. The full study included fewer than eleven COVID-19 convalescent patients and a handful of SARS-CoV-2-naive healthy vaccine recipients. In both COVID-19 convalescent patients and infection-naive vaccine recipients, the study compared SARS-CoV-2 spike-specific CD4+ TCR repertoires from before mRNA vaccination with those from after it. Results and caveats for the whole study, not just this receptor: Limitations of the study were the small number of convalescent patients and the absence of early post-infection timepoints. In healthy vaccine recipients, vaccine-induced clones were almost all SARS-CoV-2 mono-reactive, with only 1 of 255 cross-reactive with common cold coronaviruses. At late post-vaccination timepoints, both infection-induced and vaccine-induced clones showed marked clonal contraction, consistent with waning T cell responses.

Receptor amplification or capture employed the immunoSEQ multiplex PCR assay. DNA from the cultured, isolated CD4+ T cells was subjected to TCR beta CDR3 sequencing. Regarding the original processing steps: Non-productive TCR sequences were discarded, and reads were trimmed to the CDR3 region, with only CDR3s of 7 or more amino acids retained. The MANAFEST web app was used to pick out antigen-specific clonotypes by comparing their expansion in peptide wells with that in reference cultures. To be called positive, a clone needed expansion at FDR<0.05 compared with the reference and with all other wells, an odds ratio greater than 5, and a frequency greater than 0.1% in two replicate wells. A clonotype was defined as cross-reactive if the clonotype was significantly expanded both in SARS-CoV-2 spike wells and in at least one common cold coronavirus spike condition. Using the stringdist R package, CDR3 similarity was measured by Levenshtein distance, and unrooted trees were constructed with ape in R 3.6.1. TCRdb carries this immuneACCESS record with in-frame sequences only. Its versions omit some clonotypes, under half of them owing to an unresolved V gene in the studies checked, with the rest unexplained. That table gives V, J and clone size, and the DNA gave D and trimming. This sample gives 20,000 to 30,000 clones in total; approximately 83% of them show up just once. The ten largest clones capture about a tenth of the sample.

Points on this clone: Its antigen is currently not known. No base quality information exists; no much larger clone differs at one position. This same CDR3 is encoded by further DNA sequences in the sample.

To identify antigen-specific CD4+ T cell clonotypes by their expansion, the ViraFEST assay first stimulated PBMC with viral peptide pools and then applied TCR sequencing. After more than 9 days of culture, CD4+ T cells were isolated with the EasySep CD4+ T cell isolation kit. The absence of prior SARS-CoV-2 infection in healthy vaccine recipients was confirmed by negative nucleocapsid antibodies before and after vaccination. Each well held 1.5 million to 2.5 million PBMC cultured in IMDM containing roughly 5% human AB serum, 9.5 to 10 IU/ml IL-2 and gentamicin, along with around 9.4 ug/ml peptides. Half of the culture medium was replaced with fresh IL-2-containing medium on days 3 and 7. Each peptide stimulation condition was cultured in triplicate wells unless otherwise noted. Using Ficoll-Paque Plus gradient centrifugation, PBMC were separated from whole blood and then either used fresh or cryopreserved at -140C. The spike proteins of SARS-CoV-2 and of the common cold coronaviruses HCoV-NL63, HCoV-OC43 and HCoV-229E were spanned by overlapping peptide pools. The QIAamp micro DNA kit was used to extract genomic DNA from the cultured CD4+ T cells.

The TCR was taken from a human donor who received a COVID-19 vaccine. Specimen: CD4+ T cells from PBMCs cultured with HCoV-NL63 spike peptides, collected before COVID-19 vaccination. Sample cell subset or site, as interpreted from the label and publication: HCoV-NL63 spike overlapping peptide pool stimulation.

The CDR3 region has the sequence CASSLDPGGTEAFF. The DNA is TGCGCCAGCAGCTTGGACCCCGGTGGGACTGAAGCTTTCTTT. The chain couples TRBV5-1 to TRBJ1-1, with an unclear D gene assignment. From its cysteine to its phenylalanine, the CDR3 spans 14 amino acids. Only the CDR3 DNA stays, 42 bases, in frame from base 1. Trimming removed 0 bases from V and 5 bases from J, leaving 11 bases between the germline ends. From a lookup of the germline V gene, CDR1 and CDR2 are SGHRS and YFSETQ. With all but the CDR3 taken from the reference TRBV5-1 and TRBJ1-1 genes, the full variable domain is: KAGVTQTPRYLIKTRGQQVTLSCSPISGHRSVSWYQQTPGQGLQFLFEYFSETQRNKGNFPGRFSGRQFSNSRSEMNVSTLELGDSALYLCASSLDPGGTEAFFGQGTRLTVV.